This TCR beta chain was captured in a study of T cell repertoires in cytomegalovirus infection. As regards this clonotype: Its antigen is unidentified.

Using its own MiXCR run on the reads, TCRdb lists one record per CDR3 protein. The sample records roughly 230,000 distinct CDR3 sequences, around 15% being singletons. General study results and limits: Summed frequency of shared TCR beta families picked out CMV carriers who also had the relevant HLA.

Germline V gives CDR1 MDHEN, CDR2 SYDVKM. Trimming took 5 bases from V and 4 from J, leaving 17 bases between them. There are 15 residues in the CDR3. The sample consisted of CD8+ T cells from PBMCs. The chain employs TRBV28 and TRBJ1-2; D is possibly TRBD1 (5 bases). This TCR came from a human donor in good health (CMV status not recorded). Some clones in this sample may be carry-over from other donors' samples. CDR3 protein: CASSLGWGKTYGYTF. As DNA, the CDR3 is TGTGCCAGCAGTCTAGGCTGGGGGAAAACCTATGGCTACACCTTC.